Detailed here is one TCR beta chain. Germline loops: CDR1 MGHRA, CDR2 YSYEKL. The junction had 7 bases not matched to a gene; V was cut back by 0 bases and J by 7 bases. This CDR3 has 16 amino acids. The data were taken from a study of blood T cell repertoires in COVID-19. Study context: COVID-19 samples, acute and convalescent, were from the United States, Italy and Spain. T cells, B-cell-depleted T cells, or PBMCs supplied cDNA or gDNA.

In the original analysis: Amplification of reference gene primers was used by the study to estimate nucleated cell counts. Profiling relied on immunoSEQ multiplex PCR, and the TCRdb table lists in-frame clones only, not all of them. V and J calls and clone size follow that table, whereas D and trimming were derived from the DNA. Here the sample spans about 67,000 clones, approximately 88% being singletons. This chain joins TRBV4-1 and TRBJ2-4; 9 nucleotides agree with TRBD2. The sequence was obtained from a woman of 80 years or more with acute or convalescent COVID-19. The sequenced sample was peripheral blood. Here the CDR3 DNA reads TGCGCCAGCAGCCAAGAACTAGCGGGTGGGGGGAACATTCAGTACTTC. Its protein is CASSQELAGGGNIQYF.